In this sample, the clone carrying this TCR beta chain turned up many times. This record belongs to a study of T cells in Graves' hyperthyroidism and ophthalmopathy. TCR beta CDR3 sequences were amplified from RNA transcripts. During a first-round RT-PCR of the TCR CDR3, the HTBI primer set was used. A single record per CDR3 protein comes from TCRdb applying MiXCR to the multiplex PCR reads. The sample yields about 480,000 distinct CDR3 sequences, around an eighth seen once. The specimen sequenced was blood. The receptor's source is a woman aged 18-29 years with Graves' hyperthyroidism.

CDR3 bases: TGTGCCAGCAGGCGTAAGGACAGGGTAACAGATACGCAGTATTTT. This translates into CASRRKDRVTDTQYF. The rearrangement joins TRBV7-2 to TRBJ2-3, with 8 nucleotides matching TRBD1. Germline V gene data show CDR1 as SGHTA and CDR2 as FQGNSA. The junction had 8 bases not matched to a gene; V was cut back by 6 bases and J by 3 bases. The CDR3 contains 15 residues.